These 20 T cell receptor beta chains were all obtained from the same sample, sequenced in a study of blood T cell repertoires in COVID-19. Generated by immunoSEQ multiplex PCR, the TCRdb table keeps only in-frame clones and is missing some. The repertoire holds approximately 200,000 clones, with around 87% as singletons. Sequences were obtained from peripheral blood. These receptors were taken from a woman aged 25 to 39 with active or convalescent COVID-19.

The CDR3 coding sequence is TGTGCCAGCAGCGGAGAGTCGAGAAGCACAGATACGCAGTATTTT. Translated, it gives CASSGESRSTDTQYF. The J gene is TRBJ2-3, the V gene TRBV5-4; no clear D. The CDR3 is made up of 15 amino acids. V lost 4 bases and J lost 0, with 12 bases in between. Germline V CDR1 and CDR2: SGHNT, YYREEE (reference sequence).

V usage is TRBV5-6 and J usage is TRBJ2-7, with TRBD2 matching 13 bases. The ends lost 3 bases at V and 1 base at J; junction bases unmatched: 4. Germline CDR1 is SGHDT and CDR2 is YYEEEE. The CDR3 covers 16 residues. The CDR3 DNA sequence: TGTGCCAGCAGCTCGGGACTAGCGGGACCTTCCTACGAGCAGTACTTC. This gives the protein CASSSGLAGPSYEQYF.

The chain employs TRBV5-1 and TRBJ2-7, with 14 positions matching TRBD2. This CDR3 is 16 amino acids long. Per the germline V gene, CDR1 is SGHRS and CDR2 is YFSETQ. J lost 2 bases, V lost 1 base, and 2 bases had no gene match. The CDR3: CASSLRTSGGPYEQYF. The DNA for the CDR3 is TGCGCCAGCAGCTTGAGGACTAGCGGGGGGCCCTACGAGCAGTACTTC.

This clone was counted a single time. The gene calls are TRBV2 and TRBJ2-1; no reliable D call. Trimming took off 3 bases at V and 6 bases at J, with 15 bases between the two ends. Germline V gene data show CDR1 as SNHLY and CDR2 as FYNNEI. CDR3 size: 15 residues. The CDR3, as DNA: TGTGCCAGCAGTGACCTAGTCACTGGGTCCAATGAGCAGTTCTTC. Its protein product is CASSDLVTGSNEQFF.

About this clone: A junction end diverges from the germline sequence, so it may reflect a read error. The J gene is TRBJ2-2, the V gene TRBV5-1; D not certain. Looked up from germline, CDR1 is SGHRS and CDR2 is YFSETQ. The CDR3 runs 16 residues. CDR3 sequence: CTSSLVPHAGTGELFF. The DNA of the CDR3 is TGCACCAGCAGCTTGGTGCCTCATGCCGGGACCGGGGAGCTGTTTTTT.

This chain connects TRBV20-1 to TRBJ1-1; no clear D gene. V was cut by 6 bases and J by 11 bases, with 13 bases left in between. Germline CDR1 is DFQATT and CDR2 is SNEGSKA (reference sequence). The CDR3 covers 10 residues. The CDR3 nucleotides read TGCAGTGCCCTCGACTTTGAGGCTTTCTTT. Protein sequence: CSALDFEAFF.

This sequence joins TRBV27 and TRBJ2-5; 8 bases align to TRBD1. This CDR3 contains 16 residues. The trim removed 6 bases at V and 1 base at J, leaving 10 bases unmatched. Germline CDR1 and CDR2: MNHEY and SMNVEV (reference sequence). The CDR3 sequence: CASSPGTGSRQETQYF. CDR3 coding DNA: TGTGCCAGCAGCCCCGGGACAGGATCTCGCCAAGAGACCCAGTACTTC.

This chain uses TRBV27 with TRBJ2-7; TRBD2 matches at 10 bases. The CDR3 extends over 16 amino acids. CDR1 and CDR2 from the germline V gene are MNHEY and SMNVEV (reference sequence). J lost 3 bases, V lost 3 bases, and 8 bases had no gene match. CDR3 sequence: CASSFSGTSVHYEQYF. DNA of the CDR3: TGTGCCAGCAGTTTTAGCGGGACTAGCGTTCACTACGAGCAGTACTTC.

CDR3 bases: TGTGCCAGCAGCTCCCTCGGGACAGGGGGCACTGAAGCTTTCTTT. As protein: CASSSLGTGGTEAFF. The rearrangement links TRBV7-9 to TRBJ1-1; 11 bases are shared with TRBD1. V lost 4 bases, J lost 4 bases, and 5 bases stayed unmatched. From germline, CDR1 is SEHNR and CDR2 FQNEAQ (reference sequence). CDR3 length: 15 amino acids.

The V call is TRBV4-1, the J call TRBJ1-1; 7 positions match TRBD1. The CDR3 covers 16 residues. With 1 base clipped from V and 1 base from J, the junction kept 6 bases outside the gene matches. The germline V gene has CDR1 MGHRA and CDR2 YSYEKL. CDR3 nucleotide sequence: TGCGCCAGCAGCCAAGGATTGGGACAGCCGAACACTGAAGCTTTCTTT. Its translation is CASSQGLGQPNTEAFF.

The chain couples TRBV28 to TRBJ1-1; no clear D gene. The V and J ends lost 5 bases and 1 base respectively, with 17 bases between them. The CDR3 is made up of 16 amino acids. Germline CDR1 and CDR2: MDHEN and SYDVKM. The CDR3 DNA sequence: TGTGCCAGCAGTCCTCAATTGGGAGGCCAGAACACTGAAGCTTTCTTT. Translation: CASSPQLGGQNTEAFF.

This clone was seen only once. The chain recombines TRBV11-2 with TRBJ2-7; D gene unclear. This CDR3 is built from 13 residues. With 7 bases removed from V and 0 bases from J, the gap between germline ends came to 10 bases. Germline V gives CDR1 SGHAT, CDR2 FQNNGV. The CDR3 loop is CASTGFYSYEQYF. CDR3 sequence (DNA): TGTGCCAGCACTGGTTTCTACTCCTACGAGCAGTACTTC.

The table lists this clone with a few counts. The chain combines TRBV15 with TRBJ2-3; the D gene is possibly TRBD2 (6 bases). CDR1 and CDR2 (germline): LNHNV, YYDKDF (reference sequence). The CDR3 runs 17 residues. Between the trimmed V and J ends, which lost 0 bases and 0 bases, there was a span of 13 bases. CDR3 residues: CATSRDRRELSTDTQYF. The CDR3 bases are TGTGCCACCAGCAGAGATAGGAGGGAGCTCAGCACAGATACGCAGTATTTT.

The J gene is TRBJ1-1, the V gene TRBV28; a weak D match, TRBD1 (6 bases). The CDR3 has 13 residues. Trimming took off 11 bases at V and 2 bases at J, with 15 bases between the two ends. The germline CDR1 and CDR2 sequences are MDHEN and SYDVKM. CDR3: CAGGGGANTEAFF. Written as DNA, the CDR3 is TGTGCCGGAGGTGGGGGGGCAAACACTGAAGCTTTCTTT.

The gene calls are TRBV28 and TRBJ1-1, with D tentatively TRBD1 (6 bases). The germline V gene encodes CDR1 MDHEN and CDR2 SYDVKM. V was cut by 5 bases and J by 4 bases, with 17 bases left in between. The CDR3 extends over 15 amino acids. Written as DNA, the CDR3 is TGTGCCAGCAGTCCCCCGGACAGAGCTATCACTGAAGCTTTCTTT. Translating it yields CASSPPDRAITEAFF.

This clone was seen only once. This chain uses TRBV19 with TRBJ2-3, with D tentatively TRBD2 (6 bases). This CDR3 contains 15 residues. Germline lookup yields CDR1 LNHDA and CDR2 SQIVND (reference sequence). Trimming cost V 6 bases and J 0 bases, with 13 bases left between them. This CDR3 reads CASRAGRTSTDTQYF. CDR3 DNA: TGTGCCAGTAGGGCCGGGAGAACTAGCACAGATACGCAGTATTTT.

This sequence joins TRBV11-2 and TRBJ1-1; a weak D match, TRBD1 (6 bases). The CDR3 sequence is 13 residues long. Germline V gene sequence: CDR1 SGHAT, CDR2 FQNNGV. The V and J ends lost 0 bases and 7 bases respectively, with 9 bases between them. The CDR3 region is CASSLDRGGEAFF. The CDR3 nucleotides read TGTGCCAGCAGCTTAGATCGAGGGGGTGAAGCTTTCTTT.

This clone was recorded only once. The V and J genes are TRBV13 and TRBJ2-5, with TRBD1 as a possible D gene (5 bases). V was pared by 2 bases and J by 1 base, with 14 bases between. The CDR3 runs to 16 residues. Germline CDR1 PRHDT, CDR2 FYEKMQ (reference sequence). The DNA of the CDR3 is TGTGCCAGCAGCTTACGCGCGCTGGGGCTCCAAGAGACCCAGTACTTC. This translates into CASSLRALGLQETQYF.

The rearrangement uses TRBV7-9 and TRBJ2-3, with 7 nucleotides matching TRBD2. V shed 1 base and J 3 bases; nucleotides not matched to a gene: 1. Germline V gene lookup returns CDR1 SEHNR and CDR2 FQNEAQ (reference sequence). The CDR3 length is 14 residues. The CDR3 sequence is CASSLELATDTQYF. CDR3 in DNA: TGTGCCAGCAGCTTAGAACTAGCGACAGATACGCAGTATTTT.

The chain employs TRBV11-3 and TRBJ2-7; TRBD1 matches 10 bases. Trimming took 5 bases from V and 5 from J; bases not matched to a gene: 6. The germline V gene has CDR1 SGHNT and CDR2 YENEEA. The CDR3 consists of 14 residues. The CDR3 region has the DNA TGTGCCAGCAGCCGGGGGACAGGGGTCGACGAGCAGTACTTC. Translating it yields CASSRGTGVDEQYF.